This TCR beta chain derives from a study of beta chain features in type 1 diabetes. Germline CDR1 SNHLY, CDR2 FYNNEI. J gave up 10 bases and V 8 bases, and 7 bases lay outside the gene matches. The CDR3 covers 11 residues. Expressed TCRB transcripts got sequenced, as all isolated RNA was reverse transcribed. Reads from naive, central memory and regulatory T cell samples averaged around 4 million. Repertoires were generated with immunoSEQ multiplex PCR, while TCRdb's copy carries only in-frame clones and drops some. Of a few hundred thousand clones in the sample, around 24% are singletons; the top ten hold around 0.012%. Notes on the study in general: With patients and controls alike, PCR might favor shorter templates to an equal degree. All four CD4+ subsets from Type 1 diabetes patients carried moderately but significantly shorter TCRB CDR3s.

A note on this clone: Its antigen is not identified.

Every single donor gave one heparinised blood draw, and these averaged approximately 120 mL. The clonotype comes from a woman aged 30 to 39 with type 1 diabetes. Material for sequencing was naive CD4+ T cells from blood. J is TRBJ1-1 and V is TRBV2, with 7 bases matching TRBD1. The CDR3 sequence is CASLLWTGAFF. In nucleotides, the CDR3 is TGTGCCAGCCTCCTTTGGACAGGAGCTTTCTTT.